Listed here are 10 T cell receptor beta chains from one sample, sequenced in a study of blood T cell repertoires in COVID-19. The data were produced by immunoSEQ multiplex PCR, yet TCRdb's version contains in-frame clones alone and is incomplete. The data contain 300,000 to 350,000 clones, around 90% of them singletons. Material: peripheral blood. These receptors came from a woman aged 40 to 50 with COVID-19, enrolled during active disease.

The J gene is TRBJ2-5, the V gene TRBV5-5; possibly TRBD2 for D (5 bases). Germline values: CDR1 SGHKS, CDR2 YYEKEE (reference sequence). Between the trimmed V and J ends, which lost 4 bases and 4 bases, there was a span of 14 bases. This CDR3 region has 14 residues. CDR3 protein: CASSPAGVGETQYF. DNA for the CDR3: TGTGCCAGCAGCCCCGCCGGGGTAGGAGAGACCCAGTACTTC.

This clone showed up just once. CDR3 residues: CASSADRVTNYGYTF. In DNA form, the CDR3 reads TGTGCCAGCAGCGCGGACAGGGTAACTAACTATGGCTACACCTTC. V usage is TRBV5-4 and J usage is TRBJ1-2; the match to TRBD1 covers 8 bases. Germline CDR1 reads SGHNT; CDR2 reads YYREEE (reference sequence). The length of the CDR3 is 15 residues. V was clipped by 4 bases and J by 0 bases; unmatched bases: 5. The variable domain in full, with the rest retrieved from reference TRBV5-4 and TRBJ1-2, is ETGVTQSPTHLIKTRGQQVTLRCSSQSGHNTVSWYQQALGQGPQFIFQYYREEENGRGNFPPRFSGLQFPNYSSELNVNALELDDSALYLCASSADRVTNYGYTFGSGTRLTVV.

The chain recombines TRBV9 with TRBJ1-1; TRBD1 agrees at 7 bases. There are 16 residues in the CDR3. The junction had 6 bases not matched to a gene; V was cut back by 0 bases and J by 1 base. Germline assignment: CDR1 SGDLS and CDR2 YYNGEE. The CDR3 is CASSVGSRGKNTEAFF. The CDR3 nucleotides are TGTGCCAGCAGCGTAGGTAGCAGGGGGAAGAACACTGAAGCTTTCTTT.

The V and J genes are TRBV5-8 and TRBJ1-1; 11 bases fit TRBD1. Germline V gene sequence: CDR1 SGHTS, CDR2 YDEGEE. V trimming: 4 bases; J trimming: 5 bases; junction bases outside the gene matches: 7. This CDR3 has 15 residues. CDR3 DNA sequence: TGTGCCAGCAGCGCACGGGACAGGGGGGGAACTGAAGCTTTCTTT. Its translation is CASSARDRGGTEAFF.

The table lists this clone with a few counts. The rearrangement links TRBV5-4 to TRBJ2-3; D gene uncertain. There are 11 residues in the CDR3. Germline-derived CDR1 and CDR2 are SGHNT and YYREEE (reference sequence). Trimming took 4 bases from V and 3 from J, leaving 3 bases between them. Here the CDR3 reads CASSATDTQYF. CDR3 DNA: TGTGCCAGCAGCGCGACAGATACGCAGTATTTT.

A single count supports this clone. The J gene is TRBJ1-2, the V gene TRBV27, with D possibly matching TRBD1 (5 bases). The CDR3 consists of 15 residues. The germline V and J ends were trimmed by 4 bases and 8 bases, with 20 bases remaining between them. CDR1 and CDR2 from the germline V gene are MNHEY and SMNVEV (reference sequence). CDR3 nucleotide sequence: TGTGCCAGCAGTTCCCTCTTGGCAGGGAAGGACGGCTACACCTTC. As protein: CASSSLLAGKDGYTF.

V gene TRBV6-5 combines with J gene TRBJ1-6; 7 nucleotides line up with TRBD1. CDR3 size: 14 residues. V dropped 2 bases and J dropped 11; count of bases not matched to a gene: 6. Looked up from germline, CDR1 is MNHEY and CDR2 is SVGAGI. The CDR3 region has the DNA TGTGCCAGCAGTTACGACCCACAGGGGCCACCCCTCCACTTT. Residues: CASSYDPQGPPLHF.

The chain combines TRBV7-3 with TRBJ2-2; TRBD2 aligns across 8 bases. V was clipped by 1 base and J by 6 bases; unmatched bases: 16. CDR1 is SGHTA, CDR2 FQGTGA, per germline. This CDR3 is built from 19 residues. CDR3 DNA: TGTGCCAGCAGCTTAAGCTCGGGACTAGGCCCCTTGGGATCCGGGGAGCTGTTTTTT. It yields the protein CASSLSSGLGPLGSGELFF.

This clone occurred once. The rearrangement joins TRBV6-5 to TRBJ1-3; tentatively, D is TRBD1 (6 bases). The CDR3 consists of 14 residues. V lost 9 bases and J 4 bases, leaving 16 bases between the germline ends. CDR1 is MNHEY and CDR2 is SVGAGI in the germline V gene. CDR3 region: CASTRGLSGNTIYF. The CDR3, as DNA: TGTGCCAGTACCAGGGGTCTATCAGGAAACACCATATATTTT.

This clone was picked up many times. The chain uses TRBV14 and TRBJ1-2; D is undetermined. Germline V gives CDR1 SGHDN, CDR2 FVKESK. The V gene lost 5 bases and the J gene lost 1 base, with 8 bases spanning the gap. The CDR3 is 13 residues long. The CDR3 DNA sequence: TGTGCCAGCAGCGAACAGTTTAACTATGGCTACACCTTC. Translating gives CASSEQFNYGYTF.